Below, one T cell receptor (beta chain) is given with its context. The sample belongs to a study of T cells in Graves' hyperthyroidism and ophthalmopathy. The CDR3 extends over 12 amino acids. CDR1 is SGHRS, CDR2 YFSETQ, per germline. Trimming removed 0 bases at V and 6 bases at J, with 6 bases between. Authors of the study amplified TCR beta CDR3 regions from RNA transcripts. The study used the HTBI primer set for a first-round RT-PCR of the TCR CDR3. MiXCR, run by TCRdb on the multiplex PCR reads, gives a single entry per CDR3 protein. Of roughly 520,000 distinct CDR3 sequences in the sample, roughly a quarter were seen once.

The specimen was blood. The origin of this receptor is a woman aged 25 to 39 with Graves' ophthalmopathy. The genes are TRBV5-1 and TRBJ2-5; D tentatively reads TRBD1 or TRBD2 (5 bases each). The CDR3 region has the DNA TGCGCCAGCAGCTTGGGGGGACAGACCCAGTACTTC. It yields the protein CASSLGGQTQYF.